The sequence of this TCR beta chain was determined in a study of blood T cell repertoires in COVID-19. Original handling: Researchers report that nucleated cell counts were estimated from reference gene primer amplification. Sequencing used immunoSEQ multiplex PCR; TCRdb keeps in-frame clones, though not all of them. V, J and clone size reflect that table, while D and trimming were determined from the DNA. The table shows about 50,000 clones, with under 90% occurring only once. The sample was peripheral blood. This clonotype was obtained from a man older than 75 with active or convalescent COVID-19.

The CDR3 DNA follows: TGTGCCAGCAGTTTTAGGGGACTAGTGGACACCGGGGAGCTGTTTTTT. It encodes CASSFRGLVDTGELFF. The chain is built from TRBV28 and TRBJ2-2; TRBD2 aligns across 8 bases. V trimming: 3 bases; J trimming: 3 bases; junction bases outside the gene matches: 6. This CDR3 is built from 16 residues. From germline, CDR1 is MDHEN and CDR2 SYDVKM.